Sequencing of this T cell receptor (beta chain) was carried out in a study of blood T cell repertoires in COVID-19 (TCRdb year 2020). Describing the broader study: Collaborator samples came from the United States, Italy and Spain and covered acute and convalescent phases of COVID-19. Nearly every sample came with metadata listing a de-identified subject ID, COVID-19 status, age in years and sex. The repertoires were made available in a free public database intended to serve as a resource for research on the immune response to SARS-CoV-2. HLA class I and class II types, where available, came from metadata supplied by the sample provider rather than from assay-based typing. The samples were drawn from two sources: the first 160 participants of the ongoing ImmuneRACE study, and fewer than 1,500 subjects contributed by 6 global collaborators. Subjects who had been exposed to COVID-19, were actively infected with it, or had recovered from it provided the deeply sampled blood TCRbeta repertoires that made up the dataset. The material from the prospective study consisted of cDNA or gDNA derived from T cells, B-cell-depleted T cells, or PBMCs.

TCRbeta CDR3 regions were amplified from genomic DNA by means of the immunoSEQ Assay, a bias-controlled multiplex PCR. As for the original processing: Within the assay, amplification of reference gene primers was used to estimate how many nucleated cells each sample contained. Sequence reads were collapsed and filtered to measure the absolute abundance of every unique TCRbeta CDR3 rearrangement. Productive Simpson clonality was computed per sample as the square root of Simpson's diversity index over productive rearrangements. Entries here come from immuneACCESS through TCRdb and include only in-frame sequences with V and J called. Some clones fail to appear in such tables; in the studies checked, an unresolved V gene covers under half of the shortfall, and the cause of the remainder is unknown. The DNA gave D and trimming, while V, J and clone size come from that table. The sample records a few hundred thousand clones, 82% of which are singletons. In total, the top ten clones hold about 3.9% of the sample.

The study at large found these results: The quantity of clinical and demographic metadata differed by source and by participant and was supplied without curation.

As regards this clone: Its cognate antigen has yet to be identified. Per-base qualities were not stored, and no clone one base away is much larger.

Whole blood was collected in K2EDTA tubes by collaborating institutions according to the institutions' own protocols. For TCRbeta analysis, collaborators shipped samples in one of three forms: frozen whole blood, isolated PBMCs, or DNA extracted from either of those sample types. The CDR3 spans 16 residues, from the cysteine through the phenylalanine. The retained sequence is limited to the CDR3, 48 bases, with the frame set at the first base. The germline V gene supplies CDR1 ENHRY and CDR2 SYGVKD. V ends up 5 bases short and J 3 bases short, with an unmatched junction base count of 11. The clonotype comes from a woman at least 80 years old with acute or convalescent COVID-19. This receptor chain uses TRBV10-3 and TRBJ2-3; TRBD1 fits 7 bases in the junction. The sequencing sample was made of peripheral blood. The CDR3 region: CAISPPRGTGTDTQYF. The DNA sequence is TGTGCCATCAGTCCGCCCAGGGGGACGGGAACAGATACGCAGTATTTT.